This T cell receptor beta chain is drawn from a study of T-cell reconstitution after alpha-beta-depleted transplantation in children. Findings of the study overall: Reported findings indicate that, about two months after transplant, alpha-beta T cells came from several hundred expanded clones, which were derived from non-depleted graft cells.

This CDR3 has 14 amino acids. Germline-derived CDR1 and CDR2 are MNHEY and SVGEGT. Trimming left V 5 bases short and J 5 bases short, with 15 bases between. The TCRbeta library was prepared with unique molecular identifiers. MiXCR, run by TCRdb on the PCR reads, gives a single entry per CDR3 protein. Here the sample spans 610,000 or so distinct CDR3 sequences, 25% to 30% being singletons. Remarks on this clonotype: Its cognate antigen is unknown.

The rearrangement joins TRBV6-2 or TRBV6-3 to TRBJ1-2, with D possibly being TRBD1 (5 bases). This clonotype was sampled from a boy under two years old with Wiskott-Aldrich syndrome, due to receive a stem cell transplant. The sequencing used PBMCs, collected before TCRalphabeta/CD19-depleted stem cell transplant. The CDR3 reads CASSQTRDWYGYTF. CDR3 in DNA: TGTGCCAGCAGTCAGACCAGGGATTGGTATGGCTACACCTTC.